The sequence of this T cell receptor (beta chain) was determined in a study of blood T cell repertoires in COVID-19. Study-wide context: T cells, B-cell-depleted T cells, or PBMCs provided the cDNA or gDNA that served as material.

As handled by the study authors: Amplifying reference gene primers gave estimates of nucleated cell counts. The data were produced by immunoSEQ multiplex PCR, yet TCRdb's version contains in-frame clones alone and is incomplete. V, J and clone size were drawn from that table, and D and trimming were deduced from the DNA. The repertoire holds 75,000 to 100,000 clones, 65% to 85% seen once, with around 11% in the top ten. This TCR was recovered from a woman of 80 years or more with acute or convalescent COVID-19. Sequenced material: peripheral blood.

The CDR3 region is CASTQGLRNTEAFF. The DNA of the CDR3 is TGTGCCAGCACACAGGGTTTGAGGAACACTGAAGCTTTCTTT. The chain employs TRBV9 and TRBJ1-1, with a possible D match to TRBD1 (6 bases). The germline gives CDR1 SGDLS, CDR2 YYNGEE. This CDR3 spans 14 amino acids. Between the trimmed V and J ends, which lost 6 bases and 1 base, there was a span of 13 bases.